These 9 T cell receptor beta chains were sequenced from one sample in a study of regulatory T cells in long-lasting Graves disease. As for time point: newly diagnosed GD, antithyroid drugs for less than 3 months. Preparation of the TCR library used RNA extracted from PBMCs. The TCR beta library used iRepertoire HTBI primers with Arm-PCR amplification of CDR3. One entry per CDR3 protein results from TCRdb running MiXCR on the multiplex PCR reads. This sample has about 620,000 distinct CDR3 sequences; less than 20% occur once, and the top ten carry 15% to 20%. In addition, the sample was reused for a study of T cells in Graves' hyperthyroidism and ophthalmopathy.

Here the sequenced sample was peripheral blood mononuclear cells (PBMCs), taken at new diagnosis, from a patient treated with antithyroid drugs. These receptors were taken from a woman aged 25-40 years with Graves disease.

The rearrangement uses TRBV5-1 and TRBJ1-1, with a weak D call TRBD1 (5 bases). The CDR3 runs to 14 residues. From germline, CDR1 is SGHRS and CDR2 YFSETQ. V was trimmed by 6 bases and J by 1 base, leaving 13 bases between them. CDR3 sequence reads: CASNWDPRNTEAFF. The DNA of the CDR3 is TGCGCCAGCAACTGGGACCCGAGGAACACTGAAGCTTTCTTT.

This clonotype showed up just a few times. The gene calls are TRBV24-1 and TRBJ2-3, with TRBD2 matching over 12 bases. CDR3 length equals 14 residues. CDR1 and CDR2 (germline): KGHDR, SFDVKD. The V gene end was trimmed by 4 bases and the J gene end by 9 bases; junction bases not matched to a gene: 4. The CDR3 DNA follows: TGTGCCACCAGTGACCCCGGACTAGCGGGGACGCAGTATTTT. Residues: CATSDPGLAGTQYF.

Concerning this clonotype: This may arise from a read error, as a much more abundant clone is one base away. The chain recombines TRBV28 with TRBJ1-2, with D uncertain. Looked up from germline, CDR1 is MDHEN and CDR2 is SYDVKM. The CDR3 sequence is 13 residues long. CDR3 sequence: CASSSRDNHGYTF. CDR3 sequence (DNA): TGTGCCAGCAGTTCACGAGATAACCATGGCTACACCTTC.

The rearrangement uses TRBV29-1 and TRBJ1-1; D gene unclear. Trimming took 5 bases from V and 3 from J, leaving 7 bases between them. The CDR3 loop spans 11 amino acids. CDR1 and CDR2 from the germline V gene are SQVTM and ANQGSEA. The CDR3 region has the DNA TGCAGCGTTCTCTTTTACACTGAAGCTTTCTTT. It translates to CSVLFYTEAFF.

At least ten counts were recorded for this clonotype. The chain combines TRBV2 with TRBJ1-2; 7 positions agree with TRBD1. The CDR3 consists of 14 residues. Germline loops: CDR1 SNHLY, CDR2 FYNNEI. V shed 6 bases and J 5 bases; nucleotides not matched to a gene: 9. CDR3 DNA: TGTGCCAGCAGCAGACAGGGATTGACTTATGGCTACACCTTC. Protein: CASSRQGLTYGYTF.

This clonotype was recorded a few times. V is TRBV5-1 and J is TRBJ2-1; D is possibly TRBD2 (8 bases). CDR1 and CDR2 (germline): SGHRS, YFSETQ. The V end was cut by 2 bases, the J end by 9 bases, with 15 bases between. This CDR3 region has 14 residues. The CDR3 spells CASSFKGAGGEQFF. CDR3 nucleotide sequence: TGCGCCAGCAGCTTTAAGGGGGCGGGGGGTGAGCAGTTCTTC.

This clonotype was observed a few times. One junction end disagrees with the germline gene, perhaps due to a read error. The chain has TRBV5-6 and TRBJ2-5; 8 bases fit TRBD2. CDR1 is SGHDT and CDR2 is YYEEEE in the germline V gene. The CDR3 runs to 12 residues. The CDR3 DNA reads TGTGTCAGCAGAACGCGGGAGGCCACCCAGTACTTC. Amino acids: CVSRTREATQYF.

This clonotype was observed a handful of times. The chain uses TRBV19 and TRBJ1-1, with unresolved D. Germline V gene sequence: CDR1 LNHDA, CDR2 SQIVND (reference sequence). Trimming pared 1 base from V and 5 bases from J, leaving 14 bases between. CDR3 size: 15 residues. The CDR3 nucleotides are TGTGCCAGTAGTATAGCGTCAGTGGCAGTTACTGAAGCTTTCTTT. This gives the protein CASSIASVAVTEAFF.

This clonotype has a count of ten or more. V and J are TRBV28 and TRBJ2-7; TRBD1 matches at 7 bases. The CDR3 is 15 amino acids. The V segment lost 5 bases and the J segment 6 bases; nucleotides outside the gene matches: 13. Germline assignment: CDR1 MDHEN and CDR2 SYDVKM. CDR3 sequence (DNA): TGTGCCAGCAGTCAGTTGAGGGGGCCATTTCTCGAGCAGTACTTC. Encoded protein: CASSQLRGPFLEQYF.